The 3 T cell receptor beta chains presented below share a single source sample, sequenced in a study of shared clonotypes between healthy human individuals. Produced via immunoSEQ multiplex PCR; TCRdb's table is partial and in-frame only. The sample lists roughly 2 million clones; approximately 95% were seen once. The source material was naive CD4+ T cells sorted from blood. As for subset: CD45RA+ positively selected. These receptors came from a man between 18 and 29 years old in good health.

The CDR3 DNA sequence: TGTGCCAGCAGCCGAACCCCAACGGGGGAGACCCAGTACTTC. Residues: CASSRTPTGETQYF. This chain links TRBV2 with TRBJ2-5, with D possibly TRBD2 on 5 matching bases. The CDR3 has 14 residues. Trimming took 6 bases from V and 5 from J, leaving 16 bases between them. Germline assignment: CDR1 SNHLY and CDR2 FYNNEI.

The chain carries TRBV6-1 and TRBJ2-7, with 9 nucleotides matching TRBD1. CDR1 is MNHNS and CDR2 is SASEGT in the germline V gene. The trim removed 7 bases at V and 5 bases at J, leaving 9 bases unmatched. This CDR3 is built from 14 residues. CDR3 coding DNA: TGTGCCAGCACCTCCGGGACAGGGTCGAACGAGCAGTACTTC. This gives the protein CASTSGTGSNEQYF.

Here the CDR3 reads CASSPTGQSGEKLFF. CDR3 nucleotide sequence: TGCGCCAGCAGCCCAACGGGACAGAGTGGGGAAAAACTGTTTTTT. The V and J genes are TRBV5-1 and TRBJ1-4, with 7 bases matching TRBD1. The CDR3 runs 15 residues. CDR1 is SGHRS and CDR2 is YFSETQ in the germline V gene. Trimming at V came to 4 bases and at J to 8 bases, leaving 11 bases not matched to a gene.